This TCR beta chain originates from a study of control samples from healthy donors and cancer patients. Libraries were prepared by immunoSEQ multiplex PCR; TCRdb keeps only in-frame clonotypes and omits some of them. The sample consists of roughly 370,000 clones, about nine tenths of them appearing once. CDR1 is KGHSH, CDR2 LQKENI, per germline. Trimming removed 1 base from V and 0 bases from J, with 7 bases in between. The CDR3 runs to 15 residues. This clonotype was obtained from a man between 40 and 49 years old with head and neck cancer. The chain combines TRBV18 with TRBJ1-3; D remains unclear. Sequencing input: PBMCs. CDR3 residues: CASSPQERSGNTIYF. The CDR3, as DNA: TGTGCCAGCTCACCACAGGAACGCTCTGGAAACACCATATATTTT.